This T cell receptor (beta chain) is drawn from a study of STAT3 mutations in large granular lymphocyte leukemia. The CDR3 has 15 residues. The germline gives CDR1 ENHRY, CDR2 SYGVKD. Unmatched junction bases numbered 3, after V lost 4 bases and J lost 1 base. Study-level findings and limits: In some patients, a small highly pathogenic clone possibly went undetected. All newly emerging clones after therapy were STAT3 wild type. Every T-LGLL patient had at least one immunodominant TCRbeta clonotype.

To note about this clone: The target antigen is unknown.

Sequenced by immunoSEQ multiplex PCR; TCRdb stores in-frame clones only, minus some. The table has under 15,000 clones, 76% seen once. Sample: peripheral blood mononuclear cells. The chain links TRBV10-3 to TRBJ2-5, with 10 nucleotides matching TRBD2. This clonotype originated in a man between 60 and 75 years old with T-cell large granular lymphocyte leukemia. Some clones in this sample may be carry-over from other donors' samples. CDR3 nucleotide sequence: TGTGCCATCAGTGGGTCTAGCGGGAGCCAAGAGACCCAGTACTTC. Translated, it gives CAISGSSGSQETQYF.